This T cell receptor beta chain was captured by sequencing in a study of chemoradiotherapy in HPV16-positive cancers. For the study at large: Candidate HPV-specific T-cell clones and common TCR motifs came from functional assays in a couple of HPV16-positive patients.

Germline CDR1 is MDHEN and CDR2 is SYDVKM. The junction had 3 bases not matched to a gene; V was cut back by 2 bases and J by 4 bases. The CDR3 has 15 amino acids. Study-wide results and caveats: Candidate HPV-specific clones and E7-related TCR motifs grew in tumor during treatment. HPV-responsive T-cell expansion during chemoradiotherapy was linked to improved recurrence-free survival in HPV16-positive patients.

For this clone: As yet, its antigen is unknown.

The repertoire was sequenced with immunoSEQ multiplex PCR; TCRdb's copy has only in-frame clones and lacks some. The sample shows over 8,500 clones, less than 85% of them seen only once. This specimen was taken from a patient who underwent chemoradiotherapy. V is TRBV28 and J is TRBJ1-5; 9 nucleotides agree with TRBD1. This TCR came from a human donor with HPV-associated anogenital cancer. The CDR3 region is CASSLGDRVNQPQHF. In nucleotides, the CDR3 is TGTGCCAGCAGTTTAGGGGACAGGGTAAATCAGCCCCAGCATTTT.